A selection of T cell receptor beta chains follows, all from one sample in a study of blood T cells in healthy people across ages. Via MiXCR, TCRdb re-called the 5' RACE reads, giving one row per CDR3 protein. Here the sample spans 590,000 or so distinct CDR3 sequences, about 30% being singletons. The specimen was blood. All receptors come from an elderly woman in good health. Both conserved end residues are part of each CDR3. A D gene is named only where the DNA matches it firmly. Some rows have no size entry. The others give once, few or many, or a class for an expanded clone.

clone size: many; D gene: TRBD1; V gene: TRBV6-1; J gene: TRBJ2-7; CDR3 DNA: TGTGCCAGCAGTCAAGCCCAGGGGACAGGGGTGGCCTACGAGCAGTACTTC; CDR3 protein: CASSQAQGTGVAYEQYF
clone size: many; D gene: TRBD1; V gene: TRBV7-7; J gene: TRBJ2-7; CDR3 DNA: TGTGCTAGCAGCTTACAGGGGGGCGAGCAGTACTTC; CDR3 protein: CASSLQGGEQYF
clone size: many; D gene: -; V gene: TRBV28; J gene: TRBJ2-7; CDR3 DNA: TGTGCCAGCAGTTCGACAGGTCCGTTCTCCTACGAGCAGTACTTC; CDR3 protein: CASSSTGPFSYEQYF
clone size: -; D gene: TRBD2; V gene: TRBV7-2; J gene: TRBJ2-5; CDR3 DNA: TGTGCCAGCAGCTTAGGGACTAGCGGGGGCCAAGAGACCCAGTACTTC; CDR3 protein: CASSLGTSGGQETQYF
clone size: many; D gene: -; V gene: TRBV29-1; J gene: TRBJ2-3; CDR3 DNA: TGCAGCGTTTCCCCAACAGGGTCTCCAGATACGCAGTATTTT; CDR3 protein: CSVSPTGSPDTQYF
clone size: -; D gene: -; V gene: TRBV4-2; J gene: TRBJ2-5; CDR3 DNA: TGTGCCAGCAGCCAGCCGGGACTTGCTTACAATGAGCAGTACTTC; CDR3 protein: CASSQPGLAYNEQYF
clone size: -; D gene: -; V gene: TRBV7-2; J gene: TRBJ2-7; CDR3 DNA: TGTGCCAGCAGCAGAACAGGGAGGTCCTACAATGAGCAGTACTTC; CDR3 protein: CASSRTGRSYNEQYF
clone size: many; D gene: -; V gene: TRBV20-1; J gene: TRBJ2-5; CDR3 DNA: TGCAGTGCTAGAGATCTTTTTTCTTTGCAGGGGCAAGAGACCCAGTACTTC; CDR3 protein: CSARDLFSLQGQETQYF
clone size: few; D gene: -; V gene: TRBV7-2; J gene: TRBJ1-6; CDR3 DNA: TGTGCCAGCAGCTTAGATCCTAATTCACCCCTCCACTTT; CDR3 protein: CASSLDPNSPLHF
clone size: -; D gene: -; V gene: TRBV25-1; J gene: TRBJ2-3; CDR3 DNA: TGTGCCAGCAGTGAAATCGGTGGGGATACGCAGTATTTT; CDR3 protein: CASSEIGGDTQYF
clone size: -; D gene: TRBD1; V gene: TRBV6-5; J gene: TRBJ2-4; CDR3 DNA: TGTGCCAGCAGTCCGGGACAGTCCTACAATGAGCAGTACTTC; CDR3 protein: CASSPGQSYNEQYF
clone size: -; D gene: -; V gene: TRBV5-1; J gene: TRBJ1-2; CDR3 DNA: TGCGCCAGCAGCTTGGAGTGGGACGGCACTTATGGCTACACCTTC; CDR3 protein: CASSLEWDGTYGYTF
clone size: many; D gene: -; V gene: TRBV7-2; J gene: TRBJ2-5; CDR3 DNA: TGTGCCAGCAGCATCGCGCGGGGAACGGCGGGGGAGACCCAGTACTTC; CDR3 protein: CASSIARGTAGETQYF
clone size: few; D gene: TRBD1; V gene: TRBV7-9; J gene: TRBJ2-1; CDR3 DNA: TGTGCCAGCAGCTCCGGGACAGGGCACAATGAGCGGTTCTTC; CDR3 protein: CASSSGTGHNERFF
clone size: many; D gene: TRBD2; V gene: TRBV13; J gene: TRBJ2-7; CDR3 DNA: TGTGCCAGCAGTTACTTACGGGGGGTTCCGAGCTCCTACGAGCAGTACTTC; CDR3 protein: CASSYLRGVPSSYEQYF
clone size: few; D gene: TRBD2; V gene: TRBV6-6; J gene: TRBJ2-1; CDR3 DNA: TGTGCCAGCACCCCGACTAGCGGGGGTTTGAATGAGCAGTTCTTC; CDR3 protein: CASTPTSGGLNEQFF
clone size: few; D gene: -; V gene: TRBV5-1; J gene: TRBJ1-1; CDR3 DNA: TGCGCCAGCAGCTTGGGTGGGGGGCGCAGGGACACTGAAGCTTTCTTT; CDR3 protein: CASSLGGGRRDTEAFF
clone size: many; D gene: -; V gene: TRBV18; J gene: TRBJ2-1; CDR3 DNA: TGTGCCAGCTCACCCCCCGAGACGGGGAAGGGTGAGCAGTTCTTC; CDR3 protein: CASSPPETGKGEQFF
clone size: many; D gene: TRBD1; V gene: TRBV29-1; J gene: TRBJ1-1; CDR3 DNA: TGCAGCTGTGGACAGGGCGAAGGTGAAGCTTTCTTT; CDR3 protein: CSCGQGEGEAFF
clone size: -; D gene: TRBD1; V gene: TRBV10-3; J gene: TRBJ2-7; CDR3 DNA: TGTGCCATCAGTGAGTGGGACAGGAGAACCTACGAGCAGTACTTC; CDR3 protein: CAISEWDRRTYEQYF
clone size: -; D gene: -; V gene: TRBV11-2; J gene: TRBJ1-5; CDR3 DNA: TGTGCCAGCAGCTTGAGGCTAAAACAGCCCCAGCATTTT; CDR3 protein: CASSLRLKQPQHF
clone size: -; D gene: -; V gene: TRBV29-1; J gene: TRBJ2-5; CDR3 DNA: TGCAGCGTTGATAAGGGGATAAAGGAGACCCAGTACTTC; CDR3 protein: CSVDKGIKETQYF
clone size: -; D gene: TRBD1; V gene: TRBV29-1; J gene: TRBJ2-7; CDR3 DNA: TGCAGCGTTCGGAACAGGGGGAACTCCTACGAGCAGTACTTC; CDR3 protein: CSVRNRGNSYEQYF
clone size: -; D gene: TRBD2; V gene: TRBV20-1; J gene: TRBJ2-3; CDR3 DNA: TGCAGTGCGGTAGGGACTACCTCCACAGATACGCAGTATTTT; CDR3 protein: CSAVGTTSTDTQYF
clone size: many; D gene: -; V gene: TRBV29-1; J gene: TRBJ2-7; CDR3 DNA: TGCAGCGTTGGTTCGGGCGGCCGAGGTGGAGAGCAGTACTTC; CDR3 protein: CSVGSGGRGGEQYF
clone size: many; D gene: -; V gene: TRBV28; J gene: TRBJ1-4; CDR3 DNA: TGTGCCAGCACTCTGGGAACAGGGAGGAATGAAAAACTGTTTTTT; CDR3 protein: CASTLGTGRNEKLFF
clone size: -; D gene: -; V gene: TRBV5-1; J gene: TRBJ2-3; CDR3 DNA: TGCGCCAGCAGCTGGGGGAGGCTCAGCACAGATACGCAGTATTTT; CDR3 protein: CASSWGRLSTDTQYF
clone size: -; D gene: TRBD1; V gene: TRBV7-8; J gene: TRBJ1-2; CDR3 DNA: TGTGCCAGCAGCGTATCCGGGACAGGATATGGCTACACCTTC; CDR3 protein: CASSVSGTGYGYTF
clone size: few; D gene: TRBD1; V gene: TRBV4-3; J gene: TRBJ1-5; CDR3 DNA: TGCGCCAGCAGCCAAGCACAGGGGTCCAATCAGCCCCAGCATTTT; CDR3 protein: CASSQAQGSNQPQHF
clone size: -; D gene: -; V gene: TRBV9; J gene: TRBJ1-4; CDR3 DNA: TGTGCCAGCAGCGCCGGGAACAGGCCAAGAAGTAATGAAAAACTGTTTTTT; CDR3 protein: CASSAGNRPRSNEKLFF
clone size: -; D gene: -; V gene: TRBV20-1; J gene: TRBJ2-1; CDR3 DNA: TGCAGTGCCCGTGAACTCAGCTCCTACAATGAGCAGTTCTTC; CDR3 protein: CSARELSSYNEQFF
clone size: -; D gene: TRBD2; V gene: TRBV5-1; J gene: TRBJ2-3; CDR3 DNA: TGCGCCAGCAGCACCCGGACTAGCCCAGATACGCAGTATTTT; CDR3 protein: CASSTRTSPDTQYF
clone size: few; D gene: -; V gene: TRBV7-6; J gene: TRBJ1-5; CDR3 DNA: TGTGCCAGCAGCTCATCCCCGCGGGGGACTTATAGCAATCAGCCCCAGCATTTT; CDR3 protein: CASSSSPRGTYSNQPQHF
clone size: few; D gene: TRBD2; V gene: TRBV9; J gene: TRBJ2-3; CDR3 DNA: TGTGCCAGCAGCGTGTCAAGCGGGGGACCCACAGATACGCAGTATTTT; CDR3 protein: CASSVSSGGPTDTQYF
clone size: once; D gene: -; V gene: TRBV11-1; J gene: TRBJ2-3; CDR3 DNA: TGTGCCAGCAGCTTAACTAGTCAATCAGCAGATACGCAGTATTTT; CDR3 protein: CASSLTSQSADTQYF
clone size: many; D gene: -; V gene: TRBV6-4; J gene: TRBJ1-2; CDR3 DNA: TGTGCCAGCAGTGGGACAGACAACTATGGCTACACCTTC; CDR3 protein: CASSGTDNYGYTF
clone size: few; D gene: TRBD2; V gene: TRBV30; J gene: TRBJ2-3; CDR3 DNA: TGTGCCTGGAGTCCAAGACTAGCGGGGGGACAAAAGAGCACAGATACGCAGTATTTT; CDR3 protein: CAWSPRLAGGQKSTDTQYF
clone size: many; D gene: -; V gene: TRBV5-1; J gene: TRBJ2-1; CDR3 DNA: TGCGCCAGCAGCTTGGAAGTCAGGTCAAGCTCCTACAATGAGCAGTTCTTC; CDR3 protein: CASSLEVRSSSYNEQFF
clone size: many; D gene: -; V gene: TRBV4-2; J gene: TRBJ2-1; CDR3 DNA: TGTGCCAGCAGCCGGGACTCTTTTACCGACAATGAGCAGTTCTTC; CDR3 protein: CASSRDSFTDNEQFF
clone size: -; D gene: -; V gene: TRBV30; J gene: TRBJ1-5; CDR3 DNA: TGTGCCTGGAGTTTGTCAGGCAATCAGCCCCAGCATTTT; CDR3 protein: CAWSLSGNQPQHF
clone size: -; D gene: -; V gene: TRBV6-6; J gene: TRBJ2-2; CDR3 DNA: TGTGCCAGCAGTTTCAGGGAGGCGAACACCGGGGAGCTGTTTTTT; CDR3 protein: CASSFREANTGELFF
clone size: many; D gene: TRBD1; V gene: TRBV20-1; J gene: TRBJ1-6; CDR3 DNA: TGCAGTGCTGGGGGGACAGGGACGACCTATAATTCACCCCTCCACTTT; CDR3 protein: CSAGGTGTTYNSPLHF
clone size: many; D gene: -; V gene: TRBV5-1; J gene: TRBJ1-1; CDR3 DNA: TGCGCCTCCTATGTGGGTAGGCGGGACACTGAAGCTTTCTTT; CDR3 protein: CASYVGRRDTEAFF
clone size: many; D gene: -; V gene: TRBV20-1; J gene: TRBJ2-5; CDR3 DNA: TGCAGTGCTAAAGTCGGAGAGACCCAGTACTTC; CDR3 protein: CSAKVGETQYF
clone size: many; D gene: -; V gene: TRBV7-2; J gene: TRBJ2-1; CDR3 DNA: TGTGCCAGCAGCTGGGACCAATCCTCCTACAATGAGCAGTTCTTC; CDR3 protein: CASSWDQSSYNEQFF